This T cell receptor beta chain was found in a study of tumor and adjacent non-tumor tissue in lung cancer. The wider study: Aged roughly 30 to 85 years, patients included 10 men and a handful of women with stage I to III disease. Study-wide results and limits: Significantly higher TCR diversity was found in tumor than normal lung. Top 100 clones took a larger repertoire share in normal lung.

The CDR3 sequence is 12 residues long. The ends were cut back, 8 bases at V and 5 bases at J, with 10 bases in the middle. Germline V lookup: CDR1 SGHAT, CDR2 FQNNGV. This sample's RNA came from whole unsorted tissue. TCRbeta libraries were built with three rounds of nested PCR, modified from ARM-PCR. One entry per CDR3 protein results from TCRdb running MiXCR on the multiplex PCR reads. The profile shows over 110,000 distinct CDR3 sequences, 66% of them singletons. This clonotype appeared many times. Its antigen is not known. The gene calls are TRBV11-2 and TRBJ2-1; no firm D call. This TCR was recovered from a man aged 60 to 75 with small cell lung cancer. The sequenced sample consisted of lung tumor tissue. This CDR3 is CASLDPNNEQFF. The DNA for the CDR3 is TGTGCCAGCTTAGACCCAAACAATGAGCAGTTCTTC.